The rows below give T cell receptor beta chains drawn from one sample of a study of tumor and adjacent non-tumor tissue in lung cancer. A single record per CDR3 protein comes from TCRdb applying MiXCR to the multiplex PCR reads. Here the sample spans 90,000 to 100,000 distinct CDR3 sequences, roughly 78% being singletons. The sample consisted of distant non-tumor lung tissue. These TCRs come from a man in his 60s with small cell lung cancer. Both conserved end residues are part of each CDR3. Each record gives: V gene, clone size, D gene, J gene, CDR3 DNA, CDR3 protein. A D gene is named only where the DNA matches it firmly. Where a row states a size, it is once, few, many or the class of an expanded clone; other rows omit it.

v_gene: TRBV6-5
abundance: NA
d_gene: NA
j_gene: TRBJ1-6
CDR3nt: TGTGCCCGCAGTTACGGTTCGTCACCCAATTCACCCCTCCACTTT
CDR3aa: CARSYGSSPNSPLHF

v_gene: TRBV29-1
abundance: NA
d_gene: NA
j_gene: TRBJ2-1
CDR3nt: TGCAGCGTTGAACAGCTGCAGTGGCTAGCAGGGGGGAATGAGCAGTTCTTC
CDR3aa: CSVEQLQWLAGGNEQFF

v_gene: TRBV6-5
abundance: once
d_gene: NA
j_gene: TRBJ1-6
CDR3nt: TGTGCCGGCAGTTACGGGCACTATAATTCACCCCTCCACTTT
CDR3aa: CAGSYGHYNSPLHF

v_gene: TRBV6-1
abundance: NA
d_gene: NA
j_gene: TRBJ1-5
CDR3nt: TGTGCTAGCAATGAATCAGGGGACAACAATCAGCCCCAGCATTTT
CDR3aa: CASNESGDNNQPQHF

v_gene: TRBV4-3
abundance: NA
d_gene: NA
j_gene: TRBJ2-3
CDR3nt: TGCGCCAGCAGCCAAGATAAAGCGGGCACCACAGATACGCAGTATTTT
CDR3aa: CASSQDKAGTTDTQYF

v_gene: TRBV29-1
abundance: NA
d_gene: NA
j_gene: TRBJ1-2
CDR3nt: TGCAGCGTTGACGTGCAGGTCTATGGCTACAACTTC
CDR3aa: CSVDVQVYGYNF

v_gene: TRBV2
abundance: NA
d_gene: NA
j_gene: TRBJ2-4
CDR3nt: TGTGCCAGCACCCTACAAGTACTAGCCAAAAACATTCAGTACTTC
CDR3aa: CASTLQVLAKNIQYF

v_gene: TRBV29-1
abundance: NA
d_gene: NA
j_gene: TRBJ1-2
CDR3nt: TGCGGCGTTGAAAAGAACCTAGGGGTTCTCTGGGGCTATACCTTC
CDR3aa: CGVEKNLGVLWGYTF

v_gene: TRBV12-3/TRBV12-4
abundance: NA
d_gene: NA
j_gene: TRBJ1-1
CDR3nt: TGTGCCAGCAGTAAGAAGTTAGTCGGGGTTGCGTACACTGAAACTTTCTTT
CDR3aa: CASSKKLVGVAYTETFF

v_gene: TRBV5-1
abundance: NA
d_gene: TRBD1
j_gene: TRBJ1-2
CDR3nt: TGCGCCAGCAGCTTGATAAAGGGGGCAAACTATGGCTACACCTTC
CDR3aa: CASSLIKGANYGYTF

v_gene: TRBV7-8
abundance: once
d_gene: NA
j_gene: TRBJ2-5
CDR3nt: TGTGCCAGCAGCTTAGACAGACAAGAGATCCAATACTTC
CDR3aa: CASSLDRQEIQYF

v_gene: TRBV6-5
abundance: NA
d_gene: NA
j_gene: TRBJ1-2
CDR3nt: TGTGCCAGCAGCTACAATGGCCGCAAGGCCTATGGCTACACCTTC
CDR3aa: CASSYNGRKAYGYTF

v_gene: TRBV12-3/TRBV12-4
abundance: NA
d_gene: TRBD1
j_gene: TRBJ1-5
CDR3nt: TGTGTCAGCGGTCCGGACAGGGGGGACGGTAGCAATCAGCCCCAGCATTTT
CDR3aa: CVSGPDRGDGSNQPQHF

v_gene: TRBV20-1
abundance: NA
d_gene: NA
j_gene: TRBJ1-4
CDR3nt: TGCAGTGTTAGAGTCGTGTCCGCCGGGTATGAAAAACTGTTTTTT
CDR3aa: CSVRVVSAGYEKLFF